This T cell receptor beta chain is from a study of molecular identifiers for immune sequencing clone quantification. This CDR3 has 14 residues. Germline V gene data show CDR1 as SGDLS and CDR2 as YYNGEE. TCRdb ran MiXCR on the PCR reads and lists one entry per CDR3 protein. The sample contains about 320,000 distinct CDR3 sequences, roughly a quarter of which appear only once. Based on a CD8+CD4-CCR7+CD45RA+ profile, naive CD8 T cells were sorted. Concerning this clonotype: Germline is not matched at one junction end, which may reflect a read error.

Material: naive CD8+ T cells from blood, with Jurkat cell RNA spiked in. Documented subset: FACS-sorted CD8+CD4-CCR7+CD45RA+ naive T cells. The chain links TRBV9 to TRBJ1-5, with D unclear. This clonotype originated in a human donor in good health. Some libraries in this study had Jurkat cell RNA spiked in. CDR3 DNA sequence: TGTGCCAGCAGCGTAGCTCCGTCCGATCCGCCCCCGCATTTT. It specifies CASSVAPSDPPPHF. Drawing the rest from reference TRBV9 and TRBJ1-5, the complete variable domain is DSGVTQTPKHLITATGQRVTLRCSPRSGDLSVYWYQQSLDQGLQFLIQYYNGEERAKGNILERFSAQQFPDLHSELNLSSLELGDSALYFCASSVAPSDPPPHFGDGTRLSIL.